These 27 T cell receptor beta chains were all obtained from the same sample, sequenced in a study of T cell changes during pregnancy in multiple sclerosis. The protocol was immunoSEQ multiplex PCR, while the TCRdb copy is restricted to in-frame clones and leaves out a portion. Of over 50,000 clones listed, roughly 90% are singletons. The source was peripheral blood, collected in the first trimester of pregnancy. The receptors come from a female donor with multiple sclerosis, enrolled in a pregnancy study.

Points on this clone: The conserved closing phenylalanine or tryptophan is absent in this CDR3, likely reflecting a read error. The DNA is left out, because the CDR3 cannot be placed on it with certainty; the CDR3 is given as TCRdb lists it. The chain joins TRBV20-1 to TRBJ2-3; whether TRBD1, the table's D call, matches the DNA was not checked. Germline V CDR1 and CDR2: DFQATT, SNEGSKA (reference sequence). The CDR3 is 11 amino acids in total, end residues counted. The CDR3 is CSATSKNQGVS.

J is TRBJ2-7 and V is TRBV27; D gene ambiguous. V dropped 6 bases and J dropped 0 bases, with 24 bases sitting between them. The CDR3 extends over 18 amino acids. Germline V gives CDR1 MNHEY, CDR2 SMNVEV (reference sequence). The CDR3 here is CASSPRVSSPQFSYEQYF. CDR3 sequence (DNA): TGTGCCAGCAGCCCCCGGGTTTCTAGTCCGCAATTCTCCTACGAGCAGTACTTC.

The chain has TRBV19 and TRBJ1-5; TRBD1 aligns across 8 bases. Germline values: CDR1 LNHDA, CDR2 SQIVND (reference sequence). The length of the CDR3 is 15 residues. J gave up 1 base and V 5 bases, and 4 bases lay outside the gene matches. The CDR3 coding sequence is TGTGCCAGTAGTGCGGGGGACAGGAGCAATCAGCCCCAGCATTTT. It encodes CASSAGDRSNQPQHF.

J is TRBJ2-3 and V is TRBV7-2; D possibly corresponds to TRBD2 (5 bases). Trimming cost V 0 bases and J 0 bases, with 7 bases left between them. Germline-derived CDR1 and CDR2 are SGHTA and FQGNSA. This CDR3 contains 15 residues. CDR3 residues: CASSLAWTSTDTQYF. For the CDR3, the DNA is TGTGCCAGCAGCTTAGCGTGGACTAGCACAGATACGCAGTATTTT.

The J gene is TRBJ2-1, the V gene TRBV11-2; 9 nucleotides match TRBD1. CDR3 size: 15 residues. Unmatched junction bases numbered 5, after V lost 2 bases and J lost 6 bases. Germline-derived CDR1 and CDR2 are SGHAT and FQNNGV. CDR3 sequence: CASSLLRDRVNEQFF. DNA for the CDR3: TGTGCCAGCAGCTTACTCCGGGACAGGGTCAATGAGCAGTTCTTC.

This rearrangement joins TRBV28 to TRBJ2-5; TRBD2 is a possible D gene (6 bases). Germline CDR1 MDHEN, CDR2 SYDVKM. The CDR3 is made up of 14 amino acids. V was pared by 6 bases and J by 4 bases, with 15 bases between. CDR3 bases: TGTGCCAGCAGACGGGGATGGGGAGGAGAGACCCAGTACTTC. Its translation is CASRRGWGGETQYF.

This chain joins TRBV6-1 and TRBJ1-2, with D perhaps matching TRBD1 (5 bases). V shed 1 base and J shed 4 bases, with 13 bases lying between them. Germline CDR1 reads MNHNS; CDR2 reads SASEGT. This CDR3 region has 15 residues. The CDR3 region is CASSEGGDGAYGYTF. CDR3 nucleotides: TGTGCCAGCAGTGAAGGCGGGGACGGGGCCTATGGCTACACCTTC.

The chain combines TRBV10-3 with TRBJ2-5; D perhaps matches TRBD2 (5 bases). This CDR3 comprises 13 residues. The ends were cut back, 4 bases at V and 4 bases at J, with 10 bases in the middle. Germline V CDR1 and CDR2: ENHRY, SYGVKD. The CDR3 DNA follows: TGTGCCATCAGTGGTGTAGGAGGAGAGACCCAGTACTTC. Translating gives CAISGVGGETQYF.

The genes are TRBV15 and TRBJ2-3, with 9 bases aligning to TRBD2. CDR3 length: 17 residues. J lost 6 bases, V lost 0 bases, and 10 bases had no gene match. Germline V lookup: CDR1 LNHNV, CDR2 YYDKDF (reference sequence). The DNA of the CDR3 is TGTGCCACCAGCAGAGATTTCTTAGCGGGAGCAGGGGATACGCAGTATTTT. Protein product: CATSRDFLAGAGDTQYF. Looking up the rest from reference TRBV15 and TRBJ2-3 gives the full variable domain: DAMVIQNPRYQVTQFGKPVTLSCSQTLNHNVMYWYQQKSSQAPKLLFHYYDKDFNNEADTPDNFQSRRPNTSFCFLDIRSPGLGDTAMYLCATSRDFLAGAGDTQYFGPGTRLTVL.

The chain has TRBV28 and TRBJ1-2; the D gene is possibly TRBD1 (5 bases). V lost 6 bases and J 2 bases, leaving 13 bases between the germline ends. Germline CDR1 and CDR2: MDHEN and SYDVKM. CDR3 length: 14 amino acids. The chain's CDR3 is CASRTHQGNYGYTF. CDR3 coding DNA: TGTGCCAGCAGAACCCACCAGGGAAACTATGGCTACACCTTC.

The V gene is TRBV5-5, the J gene TRBJ1-3; D unresolved. The germline V gene encodes CDR1 SGHKS and CDR2 YYEKEE (reference sequence). The V end lost 0 bases, the J end lost 4 bases, and 5 bases lay between the germline ends. The length of the CDR3 is 13 residues. This chain's CDR3 is CASSLASGNTIYF. For the CDR3, the DNA is TGTGCCAGCAGCTTGGCGTCCGGAAACACCATATATTTT.

The rearrangement uses TRBV27 and TRBJ1-2; 8 bases fit TRBD1. The germline V gene has CDR1 MNHEY and CDR2 SMNVEV (reference sequence). This CDR3 is 15 amino acids long. The V segment lost 4 bases and the J segment 7 bases; nucleotides outside the gene matches: 11. This CDR3 reads CASSSGPQGAFGYTF. CDR3 nucleotides: TGTGCCAGCAGTTCCGGCCCTCAGGGGGCTTTTGGCTACACCTTC.

This clone was seen more than once but under ten times. The chain links TRBV5-1 to TRBJ1-1; 9 bases align to TRBD1. Germline V CDR1 and CDR2: SGHRS, YFSETQ. This CDR3 spans 16 amino acids. V dropped 4 bases and J dropped 4; count of bases not matched to a gene: 11. CDR3 coding DNA: TGCGCCAGCAGCCCCGGGACAGGGAGCGGGGTCACTGAAGCTTTCTTT. Its translation: CASSPGTGSGVTEAFF.

The V gene is TRBV15, the J gene TRBJ1-2; the D is unclear. Germline-derived CDR1 and CDR2 are LNHNV and YYDKDF (reference sequence). Trimming took 5 bases from V and 8 from J, leaving 15 bases between them. The CDR3 contains 13 residues. CDR3 nucleotides: TGTGCCACCAGCGCCCGAACACAGACGGGCTACACCTTC. Its translation: CATSARTQTGYTF.

The rearrangement links TRBV14 to TRBJ2-3; the D is unclear. V was trimmed by 4 bases and J by 1 base, leaving 30 bases between them. Germline V CDR1 and CDR2: SGHDN, FVKESK. The CDR3 sequence is 21 residues long. The CDR3 nucleotides are TGTGCCAGCAGCCCTCCTTGGTCAGGCCCGCGCATTCGCTTTGGCACAGATACGCAGTATTTT. It yields the protein CASSPPWSGPRIRFGTDTQYF.

The chain joins TRBV28 to TRBJ1-1; D gene uncertain. The CDR3 contains 14 residues. The V and J ends lost 7 bases and 1 base respectively, with 13 bases between them. Germline-derived CDR1 and CDR2 are MDHEN and SYDVKM. CDR3 coding DNA: TGTGCCAGCACCCTTAGAGTAGAGAACACTGAAGCTTTCTTT. Protein: CASTLRVENTEAFF.

This chain links TRBV2 with TRBJ2-5; possibly TRBD2 for D (6 bases). Germline-derived CDR1 and CDR2 are SNHLY and FYNNEI. The CDR3 has 14 residues. The V gene lost 8 bases and the J gene lost 0 bases, with 13 bases spanning the gap. In DNA form, the CDR3 reads TGTGCCAGCTCGGGCGGGACGTACCAAGAGACCCAGTACTTC. Encoded protein: CASSGGTYQETQYF.

This chain joins TRBV5-4 and TRBJ2-5; 9 bases map to TRBD2. The V segment lost 1 base and the J segment 2 bases; nucleotides outside the gene matches: 6. The germline gives CDR1 SGHNT, CDR2 YYREEE (reference sequence). This CDR3 region has 16 residues. CDR3 nucleotides: TGTGCCAGCAGCTTGAGAACTAGCGGGTTTCAAGAGACCCAGTACTTC. It encodes CASSLRTSGFQETQYF. The whole variable domain, filled in from reference TRBV5-4 and TRBJ2-5, reads ETGVTQSPTHLIKTRGQQVTLRCSSQSGHNTVSWYQQALGQGPQFIFQYYREEENGRGNFPPRFSGLQFPNYSSELNVNALELDDSALYLCASSLRTSGFQETQYFGPGTRLLVL.

This chain joins TRBV14 and TRBJ2-2, with D possibly TRBD2 on 6 matching bases. V lost 1 base and J lost 7, with 13 bases in between. The CDR3 has 15 residues. Germline V gene lookup returns CDR1 SGHDN and CDR2 FVKESK. The CDR3 nucleotides read TGTGCCAGCAGCCAAGGCGGGAATCGGAACGGGGAGCTGTTTTTT. It translates to CASSQGGNRNGELFF.

This chain uses TRBV18 with TRBJ1-5; D is undetermined. Trimming cost V 0 bases and J 6 bases, with 6 bases left between them. Germline assignment: CDR1 KGHSH and CDR2 LQKENI. There are 13 residues in the CDR3. The CDR3 spells CASSPPGSQPQHF. CDR3 in DNA: TGTGCCAGCTCACCACCAGGGAGTCAGCCCCAGCATTTT.

The chain is built from TRBV21-1 and TRBJ1-5; TRBD1, the D gene given by the table, was not confirmed from the DNA. TRBV21-1 is termed a pseudogene. The CDR3 runs to 16 residues. As DNA, the CDR3 is TGTGCCAGCAGCCATAGTGCCAGGGATAGCAATCAGCCCCAGCATTTT. Translating gives CASSHSARDSNQPQHF.

J is TRBJ2-3 and V is TRBV18; no reliable D call. Trimming cost V 1 base and J 1 base, with 6 bases left between them. CDR1 and CDR2 from the germline V gene are KGHSH and LQKENI. This CDR3 comprises 14 residues. DNA of the CDR3: TGTGCCAGCTCACCACTTCCGGGCACAGATACGCAGTATTTT. Its protein is CASSPLPGTDTQYF.

The J gene is TRBJ2-4, the V gene TRBV7-5; the table's D gene call, TRBD1, was not cross checked with the DNA. TRBV7-5 is labeled a pseudogene. The CDR3 has 18 amino acids. This chain's CDR3 is CARSFLDRNYLAKNIQYF. The CDR3 bases are TGTGCCAGAAGCTTTTTGGACAGAAATTACTTAGCCAAAAACATTCAGTACTTC.

This clone was observed once. The CDR3 bases are TGTGCCAGCGTAAGCGGCGGGAGGGCCCACAATGAGCAGTTCTTC. Residues: CASVSGGRAHNEQFF. The chain joins TRBV7-9 to TRBJ2-1; 9 bases align to TRBD2. The CDR3 runs 15 residues. Germline V gene data show CDR1 as SEHNR and CDR2 as FQNEAQ (reference sequence). J lost 5 bases, V lost 8 bases, and 10 bases had no gene match.

The chain couples TRBV6-5 to TRBJ2-7; 9 bases match TRBD1. With 4 bases clipped from V and 6 bases from J, the junction kept 13 bases outside the gene matches. Germline V lookup: CDR1 MNHEY, CDR2 SVGAGI. The CDR3 runs 16 residues. The CDR3 here is CASSFLYRGRTSEQYF. In DNA form, the CDR3 reads TGTGCCAGCAGTTTTCTCTACAGGGGGCGAACATCCGAGCAGTACTTC.

This sequence joins TRBV7-9 and TRBJ2-1, with 8 bases identical to TRBD2. The CDR3 is 14 amino acids. Germline CDR1 SEHNR, CDR2 FQNEAQ (reference sequence). The V gene end was trimmed by 5 bases and the J gene end by 3 bases; junction bases not matched to a gene: 3. The CDR3 here is CASSRSGGYNEQFF. The CDR3 coding sequence is TGTGCCAGCAGCCGGAGCGGGGGCTACAATGAGCAGTTCTTC.

The CDR3 is CASSSRLAGLLSFNEQFF. The CDR3 DNA reads as TGTGCCAGCAGTAGTAGACTAGCGGGACTCCTTTCTTTCAATGAGCAGTTCTTC. J is TRBJ2-1 and V is TRBV27; 11 bases agree with TRBD2. V dropped 5 bases and J dropped 6; count of bases not matched to a gene: 15. CDR3 length: 18 amino acids. Germline CDR1 is MNHEY and CDR2 is SMNVEV (reference sequence).